Below are 29 T cell receptor beta chains sequenced from a single sample in a study of metastatic and nonmetastatic thyroid tumors. Every patient was untreated before thyroid surgery. From the PCR reads, TCRdb re-called clones with MiXCR. The table records some 7,000 clones, around 35% of them present only once. Sample: adjacent normal tissue. These receptors were collected from a female donor with papillary thyroid cancer or a benign thyroid nodule (not recorded which). Some clones in this sample may be carry-over from other donors' samples.

By sample share, this clone is large. The J gene is TRBJ1-1, the V gene TRBV5-1; weak D call: TRBD1 (6 bases). The CDR3 is made up of 18 amino acids. Germline V gene sequence: CDR1 SGHRS, CDR2 YFSETQ. Trimming took off 4 bases at V and 0 bases at J, with 22 bases between the two ends. The CDR3 DNA reads as TGCGCCAGCAGCCTAATTCCATCAGGGGAAGGGATGAACACTGAAGCTTTCTTT. Protein product: CASSLIPSGEGMNTEAFF.

The chain employs TRBV19 and TRBJ1-5; TRBD1 is a possible D gene (5 bases). The germline V and J ends were trimmed by 3 bases and 7 bases, with 13 bases remaining between them. The CDR3 is made up of 14 amino acids. Germline V gene lookup returns CDR1 LNHDA and CDR2 SQIVND (reference sequence). The CDR3 loop is CASSISSGRQPQHF. The CDR3 nucleotides read TGTGCCAGTAGTATCAGCTCAGGGCGGCAGCCCCAGCATTTT.

The chain has TRBV5-6 and TRBJ2-7; D gene unclear. V was clipped by 0 bases and J by 5 bases, with 3 bases between them. Looked up from germline, CDR1 is SGHDT and CDR2 is YYEEEE. This CDR3 is built from 11 residues. The CDR3 region is CASSLGHEQYF. In DNA, the CDR3 is TGTGCCAGCAGCTTGGGACACGAGCAGTACTTC.

This clone occurred once. The chain combines TRBV5-1 with TRBJ2-3, with a tentative D call TRBD1 (5 bases). Trimming stripped 6 bases from V and 0 bases from J, with 14 bases between. CDR3 length: 15 amino acids. Germline values: CDR1 SGHRS, CDR2 YFSETQ. The CDR3, as DNA: TGCGCCAGCAAAAAGGACATAACTAGCACAGATACGCAGTATTTT. Its protein product is CASKKDITSTDTQYF.

The gene calls are TRBV19 and TRBJ2-7; no clear D gene. CDR3 length: 13 amino acids. Trimming left V 7 bases short and J 6 bases short, with 16 bases between. Germline CDR1 is LNHDA and CDR2 is SQIVND (reference sequence). CDR3 in DNA: TGTGCCAGTACCGCCGTACCGCGCGCCGAGCAGTACTTC. Its translation: CASTAVPRAEQYF.

V and J are TRBV9 and TRBJ2-2; 8 bases are shared with TRBD2. In germline, CDR1 is SGDLS, CDR2 YYNGEE. Unmatched junction bases numbered 4, after V lost 0 bases and J lost 3 bases. The CDR3 extends over 16 amino acids. Written as DNA, the CDR3 is TGTGCCAGCAGCGTAGGACGGGAGGGATACACCGGGGAGCTGTTTTTT. Translation: CASSVGREGYTGELFF.

This rearrangement joins TRBV13 to TRBJ2-3, with 8 nucleotides matching TRBD1. Germline lookup yields CDR1 PRHDT and CDR2 FYEKMQ (reference sequence). V trimming: 3 bases; J trimming: 6 bases; junction bases outside the gene matches: 14. CDR3 length: 17 amino acids. Here the CDR3 DNA reads TGTGCCAGCAGCTTTGTATCTCGGGACAGGCAATGGGATACGCAGTATTTT. Translating it yields CASSFVSRDRQWDTQYF.

The rearrangement links TRBV19 to TRBJ2-6; TRBD1 matches 11 bases. Germline V gives CDR1 LNHDA, CDR2 SQIVND (reference sequence). The J segment lost 0 bases and the V segment lost 6 bases, leaving 4 bases of the junction unmatched. This CDR3 comprises 17 residues. The CDR3 coding sequence is TGTGCCAGTAGATGGACAGGGGGCAGCTCTGGGGCCAACGTCCTGACTTTC. It specifies CASRWTGGSSGANVLTF.

A few counts support this clone. This chain joins TRBV6-2 or TRBV6-3 and TRBJ1-1; possible D gene TRBD1, 5 bases. V lost 10 bases to trimming and J lost 5 bases, with 26 bases between them. This CDR3 is 16 amino acids long. Per germline, CDR1 MNHEY and CDR2 SVGEGT. CDR3 protein: CAISPNLQGGGTEAFF. The CDR3 DNA reads TGTGCCATCTCCCCGAACCTTCAGGGTGGTGGGACTGAAGCTTTCTTT.

In its sample, this clone was seen a few times. The genes are TRBV27 and TRBJ1-5; D perhaps matches TRBD1 (6 bases). This CDR3 has 15 amino acids. The germline V and J ends were trimmed by 4 bases and 5 bases, with 15 bases remaining between them. CDR1 is MNHEY, CDR2 SMNVEV, per germline (reference sequence). This CDR3 is CASSYVGGNHQPQHF. The CDR3 bases are TGTGCCAGCAGTTACGTGGGGGGCAATCATCAGCCCCAGCATTTT.

This clone was seen only a few times. The gene calls are TRBV12-3 or TRBV12-4 and TRBJ1-1; 11 bases match TRBD1. V shed 4 bases, J shed 4 bases, and the junction held 5 bases outside the gene matches. The CDR3 has 15 amino acids. The CDR3 DNA sequence: TGTGCCAGCAGTTCCACCGGGACAGGGGGCACTGAAGCTTTCTTT. Protein product: CASSSTGTGGTEAFF.

By share of the sample, this clone is large. V usage is TRBV6-2 or TRBV6-3 and J usage is TRBJ1-2; 8 bases agree with TRBD1. The CDR3 spans 12 residues. Per germline, CDR1 MNHEY and CDR2 SVGEGT. The junction had 4 bases not matched to a gene; V was cut back by 9 bases and J by 4 bases. The CDR3 here is CASDRGGYGYTF. In nucleotides, the CDR3 is TGTGCCAGTGACAGGGGTGGCTATGGCTACACCTTC.

The gene calls are TRBV2 and TRBJ1-5; 9 bases agree with TRBD1. V lost 7 bases to trimming and J lost 8 bases; unmatched junction nucleotides: 9. The germline V gene encodes CDR1 SNHLY and CDR2 FYNNEI. The CDR3 is 14 amino acids. The CDR3 spells CASKATGGMEPQHF. CDR3 DNA: TGTGCCAGCAAAGCGACAGGGGGGATGGAGCCCCAGCATTTT.

This clone is categorized as large. The V and J genes are TRBV6-1 and TRBJ1-1; 7 nucleotides align to TRBD1. Germline CDR1 reads MNHNS; CDR2 reads SASEGT. The length of the CDR3 is 16 residues. J lost 0 bases, V lost 6 bases, and 10 bases had no gene match. CDR3 DNA: TGTGCCAGCAGCTCGGGACAGCTTTTTATGAACACTGAAGCTTTCTTT. As protein: CASSSGQLFMNTEAFF.

This clone rates as medium-sized. This chain links TRBV20-1 with TRBJ2-5; 10 nucleotides line up with TRBD2. CDR1 DFQATT and CDR2 SNEGSKA come from the germline V gene (reference sequence). J lost 6 bases, V lost 5 bases, and 6 bases had no gene match. This CDR3 spans 13 amino acids. The CDR3 here is CSAVSGGLKTQYF. The DNA for the CDR3 is TGCAGTGCTGTTAGCGGGGGGTTGAAGACCCAGTACTTC.

V gene TRBV27 combines with J gene TRBJ2-7, with D hard to call. V was pared by 4 bases and J by 2 bases, with 6 bases between. CDR1 and CDR2 from the germline V gene are MNHEY and SMNVEV (reference sequence). This CDR3 contains 12 residues. DNA of the CDR3: TGTGCCAGCAGTTCGCGGACCTACGAGCAGTACTTC. Translation gives CASSSRTYEQYF.

This clone has only a few counts. Here the CDR3 omits its conserved ending phenylalanine or tryptophan, so a read error is the likely source. V and J are TRBV15 and TRBJ2-7, with D maybe TRBD2 (5 bases). Germline V gene data show CDR1 as LNHNV and CDR2 as YYDKDF (reference sequence). V was trimmed by 0 bases and J by 3 bases, leaving 9 bases between them. The CDR3 totals 14 residues. The CDR3 is CATSREHRGYEQYC. The CDR3 nucleotides read TGTGCCACCAGCAGAGAACACCGGGGCTACGAGCAGTACTGC.

This clone has a handful of counts. V is TRBV30 and J is TRBJ1-1, with D possibly being TRBD1 (5 bases). From germline, CDR1 is GTSNPN and CDR2 SVGIG (reference sequence). The V end was cut by 4 bases, the J end by 7 bases, with 19 bases between. CDR3 size: 14 residues. CDR3 sequence reads: CAWIPGRPPIEAFF. The DNA for the CDR3 is TGTGCCTGGATTCCGGGACGGCCCCCGATTGAAGCTTTCTTT.

This clone was seen a few times. The chain combines TRBV12-3 or TRBV12-4 with TRBJ1-5; D gene ambiguous. V lost 3 bases and J lost 3, with 3 bases in between. This CDR3 contains 12 residues. CDR3: CASSFSNQPQHF. CDR3 nucleotide sequence: TGTGCCAGCAGTTTTTCCAATCAGCCCCAGCATTTT.

About this clone: The CDR3 ends on some other residue instead of the conserved phenylalanine or tryptophan, so this is likely a read error. The rearrangement uses TRBV7-8 and TRBJ2-3; D unclear. Germline V gives CDR1 SGHVS, CDR2 FQNEAQ. The length of the CDR3 is 11 residues. The CDR3: CDSSSQYTQYC. The CDR3 DNA follows: TGTGACAGCAGCTCACAATATACGCAGTATTGT.

The V and J genes are TRBV7-9 and TRBJ1-1; D is perhaps TRBD1 (5 bases). This CDR3 is built from 15 residues. In germline, CDR1 is SEHNR, CDR2 FQNEAQ (reference sequence). The V end lost 3 bases, the J end lost 0 bases, and 11 bases lay between the germline ends. CDR3 in amino acids: CASSFLTGMNTEAFF. In nucleotides, the CDR3 is TGTGCCAGCAGCTTCCTCACAGGCATGAACACTGAAGCTTTCTTT.

CDR3 in DNA: TGTGCCAGCAGTTTAGGCCCTAAGGGGGACTATGGCTACACCTTC. Translating gives CASSLGPKGDYGYTF. This rearrangement joins TRBV28 to TRBJ1-2; perhaps TRBD1 as D (6 bases). Per germline, CDR1 MDHEN and CDR2 SYDVKM. This CDR3 comprises 15 residues. V lost 2 bases, J lost 3 bases, and 13 bases lay in between.

As for this clone: This sample includes further DNA sequences coding for the same CDR3. The chain has TRBV28 and TRBJ1-6; 11 bases align to TRBD1. Germline assignment: CDR1 MDHEN and CDR2 SYDVKM. Germline trimming cut 5 bases from V and 13 bases from J; bases unmatched to any gene: 7. The CDR3 runs to 14 residues. The CDR3 DNA reads as TGTGCCAGCAGTAGGACAGGGGGCGGTTCGCCCCTCCACTTT. Translating it yields CASSRTGGGSPLHF. The full variable domain, with the rest looked up from reference TRBV28 and TRBJ1-6, is DVKVTQSSRYLVKRTGEKVFLECVQDMDHENMFWYRQDPGLGLRLIYFSYDVKMKEKGDIPEGYSVSREKKERFSLILESASTNQTSMYLCASSRTGGGSPLHFGNGTRLTVT.

In this sample, this clone is large. V is TRBV2 and J is TRBJ1-3; tentatively, D is TRBD1 (5 bases). Between the trimmed V and J ends, which lost 4 bases and 0 bases, there was a span of 10 bases. Germline lookup yields CDR1 SNHLY and CDR2 FYNNEI. The CDR3 spans 15 residues. CDR3 loop: CASSGAGPSGNTIYF. DNA of the CDR3: TGTGCCAGCAGTGGCGCGGGGCCCTCTGGAAACACCATATATTTT.

This clone was detected only a few times. V is TRBV19 and J is TRBJ2-7; 8 bases line up with TRBD2. The CDR3 consists of 15 residues. Per the germline V gene, CDR1 is LNHDA and CDR2 is SQIVND (reference sequence). J was trimmed by 4 bases and V by 8 bases; bases with no gene match: 13. The DNA of the CDR3 is TGTGCCAGTGGTCTTCCGGGACTAGGTATATACGAGCAGTACTTC. This translates into CASGLPGLGIYEQYF.

The rearrangement uses TRBV5-1 and TRBJ2-5; 12 bases match TRBD2. Per the germline V gene, CDR1 is SGHRS and CDR2 is YFSETQ. The CDR3 length is 13 residues. The trim removed 5 bases at V and 4 bases at J, leaving 0 bases unmatched. CDR3 loop: CASRTSGRETQYF. CDR3 sequence (DNA): TGCGCCAGCAGGACTAGCGGGAGAGAGACCCAGTACTTC.

This clone was seen only a few times. The CDR3 region is CASSEPWASGSTYEQYF. The DNA for the CDR3 is TGCGCCAGCAGTGAGCCTTGGGCTAGCGGGAGTACCTACGAGCAGTACTTC. The chain couples TRBV10-2 to TRBJ2-7; TRBD2 agrees at 10 bases. Germline CDR1 and CDR2: WSHSY and SAAADI. This CDR3 has 17 residues. V dropped 2 bases and J dropped 2; count of bases not matched to a gene: 9.

This clone is judged medium-sized. A read error may be the cause here, since a much bigger clone is one base away. Different DNA sequences within this sample yield the same CDR3. The chain is built from TRBV5-1 and TRBJ1-2; 11 bases match TRBD1. CDR3 length: 16 residues. Germline CDR1 is SGHRS and CDR2 is YFSETQ. The ends lost 4 bases at V and 2 bases at J; junction bases unmatched: 7. In nucleotides, the CDR3 is TGCGCCAGCAGCCCCTATGGACAGGGGGCCAACTATGGCTACACCTTC. It is translated as CASSPYGQGANYGYTF.

This clone occurred a few times. V usage is TRBV12-3 or TRBV12-4 and J usage is TRBJ1-2; D ambiguous. This CDR3 contains 13 residues. V was shortened by 0 bases and J by 8 bases, with 10 bases between the two germline ends. The CDR3 sequence: CASSLATFGGYTF. The CDR3 coding sequence is TGTGCCAGCAGTTTAGCCACTTTCGGGGGCTACACCTTC.